This TCR beta chain was sequenced for a study of blood T cell repertoires in COVID-19. This CDR3 spans 18 amino acids. CDR1 GTSNPN and CDR2 SVGIG come from the germline V gene (reference sequence). The germline V and J ends were trimmed by 0 bases and 1 base, with 19 bases remaining between them. Assay: immunoSEQ multiplex PCR; the TCRdb copy retains only in-frame clones and omits some. This sample has about 240,000 clones, with 82% found just once. This receptor was obtained from a woman aged 60-75 years with active or convalescent COVID-19. Sequencing input: peripheral blood. This chain uses TRBV30 with TRBJ2-1, with D perhaps matching TRBD2 (6 bases). The CDR3 loop reads CAWSVLLRRGPSYNEQFF. The CDR3 DNA reads TGTGCCTGGAGTGTACTATTAAGGCGGGGCCCTTCCTACAATGAGCAGTTCTTC. Supplemented by reference TRBV30 and TRBJ2-1, the full variable domain reads SQTIHQWPATLVQPVGSPLSLECTVEGTSNPNLYWYRQAAGRGLQLLFYSVGIGQISSEVPQNLSASRPQDRQFILSSKKLLLSDSGFYLCAWSVLLRRGPSYNEQFFGPGTRLTVL.